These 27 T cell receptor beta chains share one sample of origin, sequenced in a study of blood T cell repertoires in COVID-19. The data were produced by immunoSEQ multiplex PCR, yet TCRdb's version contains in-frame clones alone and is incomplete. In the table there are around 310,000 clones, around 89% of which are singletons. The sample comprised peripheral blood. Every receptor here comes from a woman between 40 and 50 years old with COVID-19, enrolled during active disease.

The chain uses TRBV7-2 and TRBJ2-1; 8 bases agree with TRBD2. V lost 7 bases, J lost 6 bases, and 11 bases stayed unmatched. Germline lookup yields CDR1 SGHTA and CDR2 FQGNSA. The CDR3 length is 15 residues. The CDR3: CASIPGGVPTNEQFF. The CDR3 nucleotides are TGTGCCAGCATACCGGGGGGGGTCCCGACCAATGAGCAGTTCTTC.

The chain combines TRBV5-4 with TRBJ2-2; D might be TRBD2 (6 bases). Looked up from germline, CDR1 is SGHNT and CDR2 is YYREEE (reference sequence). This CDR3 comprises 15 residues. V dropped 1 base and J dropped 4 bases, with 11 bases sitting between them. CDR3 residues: CASSLPGLLTGELFF. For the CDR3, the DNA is TGTGCCAGCAGCTTGCCGGGACTGCTCACCGGGGAGCTGTTTTTT.

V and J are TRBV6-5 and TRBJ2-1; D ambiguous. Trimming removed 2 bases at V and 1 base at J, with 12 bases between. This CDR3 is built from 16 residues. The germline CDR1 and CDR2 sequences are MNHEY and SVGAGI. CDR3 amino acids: CASSYLRFLSYNEQFF. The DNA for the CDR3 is TGTGCCAGCAGTTACCTCAGGTTTCTGTCCTACAATGAGCAGTTCTTC.

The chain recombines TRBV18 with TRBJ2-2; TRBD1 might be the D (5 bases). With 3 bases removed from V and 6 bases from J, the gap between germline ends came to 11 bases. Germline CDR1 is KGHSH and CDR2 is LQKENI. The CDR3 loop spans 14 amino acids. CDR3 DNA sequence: TGTGCCAGCTCACCCAAAGACAGTCCCGGGGAGCTGTTTTTT. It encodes CASSPKDSPGELFF.

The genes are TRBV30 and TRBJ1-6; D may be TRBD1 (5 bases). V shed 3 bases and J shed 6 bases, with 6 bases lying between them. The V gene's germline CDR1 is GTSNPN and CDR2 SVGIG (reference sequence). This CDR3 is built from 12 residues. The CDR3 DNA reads TGTGCCTGGAGGACAGTTAATTCACCCCTCCACTTT. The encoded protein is CAWRTVNSPLHF. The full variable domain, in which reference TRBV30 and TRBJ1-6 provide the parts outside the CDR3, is SQTIHQWPATLVQPVGSPLSLECTVEGTSNPNLYWYRQAAGRGLQLLFYSVGIGQISSEVPQNLSASRPQDRQFILSSKKLLLSDSGFYLCAWRTVNSPLHFGNGTRLTVT.

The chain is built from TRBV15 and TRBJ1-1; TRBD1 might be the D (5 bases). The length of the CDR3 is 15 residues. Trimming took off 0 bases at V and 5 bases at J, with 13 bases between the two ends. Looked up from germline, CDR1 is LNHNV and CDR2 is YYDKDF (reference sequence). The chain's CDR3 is CATSRDQGARTEAFF. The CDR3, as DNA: TGTGCCACCAGCAGAGATCAGGGTGCGAGGACTGAAGCTTTCTTT.

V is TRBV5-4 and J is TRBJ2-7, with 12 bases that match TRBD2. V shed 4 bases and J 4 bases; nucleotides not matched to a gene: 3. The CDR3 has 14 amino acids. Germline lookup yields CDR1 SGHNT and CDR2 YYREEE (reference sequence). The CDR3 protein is CASSRGLAGYEQYF. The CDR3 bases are TGTGCCAGCAGCCGCGGACTAGCGGGGTACGAGCAGTACTTC.

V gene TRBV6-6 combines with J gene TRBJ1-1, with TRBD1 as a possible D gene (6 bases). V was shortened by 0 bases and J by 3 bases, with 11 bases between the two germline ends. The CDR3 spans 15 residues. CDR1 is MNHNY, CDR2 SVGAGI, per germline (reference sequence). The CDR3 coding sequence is TGTGCCAGCAGTTACTCGGTAGGGGGGGACACTGAAGCTTTCTTT. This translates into CASSYSVGGDTEAFF.

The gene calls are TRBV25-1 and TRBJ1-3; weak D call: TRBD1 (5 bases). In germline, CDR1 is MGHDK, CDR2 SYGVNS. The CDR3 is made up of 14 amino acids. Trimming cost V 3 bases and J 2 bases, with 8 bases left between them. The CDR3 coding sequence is TGTGCCAGCAGTGACAGGGCGACTGGAAACACCATATATTTT. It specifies CASSDRATGNTIYF.

This CDR3 is CASSLERLALETQYF. The CDR3 region has the DNA TGTGCCAGCAGCTTAGAACGCCTAGCGCTAGAGACCCAGTACTTC. This chain connects TRBV7-9 to TRBJ2-5, with D tentatively TRBD2 (6 bases). The CDR3 consists of 15 residues. V was shortened by 1 base and J by 4 bases, with 13 bases between the two germline ends. Germline CDR1 SEHNR, CDR2 FQNEAQ (reference sequence).

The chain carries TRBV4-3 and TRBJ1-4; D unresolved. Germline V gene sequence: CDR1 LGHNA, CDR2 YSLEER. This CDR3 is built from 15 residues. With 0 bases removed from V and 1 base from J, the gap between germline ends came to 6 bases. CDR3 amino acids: CASSQDGRTNEKLFF. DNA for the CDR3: TGCGCCAGCAGCCAAGATGGCAGAACTAATGAAAAACTGTTTTTT.

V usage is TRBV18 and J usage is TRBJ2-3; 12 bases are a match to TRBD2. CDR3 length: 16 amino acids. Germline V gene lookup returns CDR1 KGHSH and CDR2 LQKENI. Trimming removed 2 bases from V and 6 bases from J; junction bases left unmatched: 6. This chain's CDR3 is CASSPSLAGGYDTQYF. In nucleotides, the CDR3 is TGTGCCAGCTCACCATCGCTAGCGGGAGGGTACGATACGCAGTATTTT.

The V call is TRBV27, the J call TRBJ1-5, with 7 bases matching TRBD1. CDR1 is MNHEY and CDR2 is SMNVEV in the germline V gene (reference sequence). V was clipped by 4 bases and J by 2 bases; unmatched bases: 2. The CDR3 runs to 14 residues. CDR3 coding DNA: TGTGCCAGCAGTTATCAGGGGGGCAATCAGCCCCAGCATTTT. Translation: CASSYQGGNQPQHF.

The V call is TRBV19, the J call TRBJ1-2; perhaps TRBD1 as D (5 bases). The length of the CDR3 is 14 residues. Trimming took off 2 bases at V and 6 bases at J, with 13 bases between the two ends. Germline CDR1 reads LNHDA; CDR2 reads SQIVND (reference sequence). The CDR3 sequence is CASSIKGAGNGYTF. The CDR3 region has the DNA TGTGCCAGTAGTATAAAAGGGGCAGGAAATGGCTACACCTTC.

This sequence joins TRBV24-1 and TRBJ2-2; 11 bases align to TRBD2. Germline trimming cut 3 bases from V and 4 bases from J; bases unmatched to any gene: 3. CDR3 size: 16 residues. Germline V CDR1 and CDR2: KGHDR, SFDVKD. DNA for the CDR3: TGTGCCACCAGTGATCCCGGGACTAGCGGCACCGGGGAGCTGTTTTTT. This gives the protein CATSDPGTSGTGELFF.

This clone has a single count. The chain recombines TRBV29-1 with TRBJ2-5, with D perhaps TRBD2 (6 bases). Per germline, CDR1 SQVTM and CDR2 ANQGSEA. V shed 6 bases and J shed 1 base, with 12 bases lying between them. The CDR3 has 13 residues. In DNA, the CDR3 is TGCAGCGTGGATAGCGGTTCCCAAGAGACCCAGTACTTC. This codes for CSVDSGSQETQYF.

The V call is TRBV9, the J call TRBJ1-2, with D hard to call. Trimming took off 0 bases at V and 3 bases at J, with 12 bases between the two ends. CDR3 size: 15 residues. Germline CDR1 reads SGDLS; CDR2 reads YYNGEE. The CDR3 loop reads CASSVAWAPYYGYTF. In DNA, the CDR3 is TGTGCCAGCAGCGTAGCTTGGGCCCCCTACTATGGCTACACCTTC.

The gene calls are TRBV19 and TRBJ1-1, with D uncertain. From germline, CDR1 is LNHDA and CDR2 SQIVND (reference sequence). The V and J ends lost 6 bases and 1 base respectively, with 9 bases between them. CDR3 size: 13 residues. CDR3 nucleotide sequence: TGTGCCAGTAGGGGCGACCCGAACACTGAAGCTTTCTTT. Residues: CASRGDPNTEAFF.

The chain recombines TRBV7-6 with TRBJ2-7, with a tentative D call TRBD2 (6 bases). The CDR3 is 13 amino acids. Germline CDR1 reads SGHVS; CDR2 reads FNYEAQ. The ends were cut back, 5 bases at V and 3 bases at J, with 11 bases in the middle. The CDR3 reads CASSPGRIYEQYF. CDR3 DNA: TGTGCCAGCAGCCCGGGGAGGATCTACGAGCAGTACTTC. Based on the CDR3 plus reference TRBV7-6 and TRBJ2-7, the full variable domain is GAGVSQSPRYKVTKRGQDVALRCDPISGHVSLYWYRQALGQGPEFLTYFNYEAQQDKSGLPNDRFSAERPEGSISTLTIQRTEQRDSAMYRCASSPGRIYEQYFGPGTRLTVT.

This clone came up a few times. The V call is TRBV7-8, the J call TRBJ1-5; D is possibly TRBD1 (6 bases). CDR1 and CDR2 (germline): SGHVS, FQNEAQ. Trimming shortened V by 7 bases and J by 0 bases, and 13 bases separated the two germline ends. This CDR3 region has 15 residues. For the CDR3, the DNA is TGTGCCAGCACCAGGGACATTTATAGCAATCAGCCCCAGCATTTT. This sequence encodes CASTRDIYSNQPQHF.

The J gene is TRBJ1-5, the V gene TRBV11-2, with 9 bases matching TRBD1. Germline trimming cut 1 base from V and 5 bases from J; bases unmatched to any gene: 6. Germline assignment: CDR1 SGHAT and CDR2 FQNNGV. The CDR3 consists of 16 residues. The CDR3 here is CASSLGPGQGYQPQHF. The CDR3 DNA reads TGTGCCAGCAGCTTAGGACCGGGACAGGGATATCAGCCCCAGCATTTT.

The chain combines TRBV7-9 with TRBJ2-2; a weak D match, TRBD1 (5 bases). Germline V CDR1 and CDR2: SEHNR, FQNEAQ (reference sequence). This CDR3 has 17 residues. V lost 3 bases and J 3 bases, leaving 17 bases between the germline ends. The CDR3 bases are TGTGCCAGCAGCTTTCTCCAGGGTTCGTTAGACACCGGGGAGCTGTTTTTT. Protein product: CASSFLQGSLDTGELFF.

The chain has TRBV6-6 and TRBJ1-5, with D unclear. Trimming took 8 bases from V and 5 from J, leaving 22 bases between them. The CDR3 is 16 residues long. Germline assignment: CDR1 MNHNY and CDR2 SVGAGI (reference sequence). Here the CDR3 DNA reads TGTGCCAGCGAGGTGTCGAAAGGCCTTAGAGATCAGCCCCAGCATTTT. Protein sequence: CASEVSKGLRDQPQHF.

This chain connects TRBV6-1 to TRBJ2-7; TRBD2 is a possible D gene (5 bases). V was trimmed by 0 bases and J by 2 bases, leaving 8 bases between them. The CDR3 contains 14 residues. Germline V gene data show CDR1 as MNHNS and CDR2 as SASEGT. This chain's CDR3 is CASSEALLAYEQYF. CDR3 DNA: TGTGCCAGCAGTGAAGCGCTACTAGCCTACGAGCAGTACTTC.

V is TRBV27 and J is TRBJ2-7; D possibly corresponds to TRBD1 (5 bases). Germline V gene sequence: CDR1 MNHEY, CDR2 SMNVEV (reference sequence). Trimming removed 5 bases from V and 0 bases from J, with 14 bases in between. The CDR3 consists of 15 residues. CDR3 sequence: CASSPRTRSSYEQYF. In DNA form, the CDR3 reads TGTGCCAGCAGTCCGCGGACACGGAGCTCCTACGAGCAGTACTTC.

The CDR3 region is CASSSSGGARNEQFF. CDR3 DNA sequence: TGTGCCAGCAGTTCAAGCGGGGGGGCAAGAAATGAGCAGTTCTTC. V and J are TRBV6-5 and TRBJ2-1; TRBD2 matches 10 bases. J was trimmed by 7 bases and V by 4 bases; bases with no gene match: 7. CDR3 length: 15 amino acids. In germline, CDR1 is MNHEY, CDR2 SVGAGI.

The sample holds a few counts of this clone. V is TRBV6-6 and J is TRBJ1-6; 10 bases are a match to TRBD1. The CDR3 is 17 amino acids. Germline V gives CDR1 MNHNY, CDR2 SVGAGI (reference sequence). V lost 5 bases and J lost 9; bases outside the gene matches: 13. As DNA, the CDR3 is TGTGCCAGCAGTCGCAGGGACCCGGACAGGGGGAGTTCACCCCTCCACTTT. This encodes CASSRRDPDRGSSPLHF.